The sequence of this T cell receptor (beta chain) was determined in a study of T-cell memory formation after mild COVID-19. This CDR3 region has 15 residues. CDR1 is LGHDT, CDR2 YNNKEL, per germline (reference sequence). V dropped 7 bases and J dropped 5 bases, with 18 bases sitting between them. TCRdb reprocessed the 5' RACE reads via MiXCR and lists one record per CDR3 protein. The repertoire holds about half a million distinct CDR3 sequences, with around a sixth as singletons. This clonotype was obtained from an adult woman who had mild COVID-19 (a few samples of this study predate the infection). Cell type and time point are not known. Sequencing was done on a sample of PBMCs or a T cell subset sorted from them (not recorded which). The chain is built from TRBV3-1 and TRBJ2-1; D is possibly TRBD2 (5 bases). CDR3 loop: CASTPGYLKDNEQFF. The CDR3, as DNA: TGTGCCAGCACCCCGGGGTACCTGAAAGACAATGAGCAGTTCTTC.